The next 5 T cell receptor beta chains were all read from a single sample in a study of cytomegalovirus exposure and HLA in healthy donors. The study ran its PCR with 60 Vbeta and 13 Jbeta primers. Clones were sequenced by immunoSEQ multiplex PCR, and TCRdb holds only the in-frame ones, with some missing. The sample includes 120,000 to 150,000 clones, roughly 9.4% seen only once; the top ten take about 1.7%. Input material: PBMCs. The source is a male donor in good health and CMV-seronegative.

This clone came up a few times. This chain links TRBV2 with TRBJ1-4; no clear D. This CDR3 is 15 amino acids long. Deletions cut 1 base from V and 8 bases from J, with 14 bases between. Germline assignment: CDR1 SNHLY and CDR2 FYNNEI. DNA of the CDR3: TGTGCCAGCAGTGAAGGCGGAATCAAACGGGAAAAACTGTTTTTT. It is translated as CASSEGGIKREKLFF.

The chain is built from TRBV9 and TRBJ2-7; D is ambiguous. V lost 5 bases and J 0 bases, leaving 9 bases between the germline ends. CDR3 length equals 13 residues. In germline, CDR1 is SGDLS, CDR2 YYNGEE. The CDR3 DNA follows: TGTGCCAGCAGTGCGAGAAGCTCCTACGAGCAGTACTTC. Translated: CASSARSSYEQYF.

J is TRBJ1-2 and V is TRBV6-1, with a possible D match to TRBD1 (5 bases). Germline CDR1 MNHNS, CDR2 SASEGT. The CDR3 runs to 13 residues. The V end lost 6 bases, the J end lost 6 bases, and 14 bases lay between the germline ends. The CDR3 reads CASSLPGRNGYTF. The DNA of the CDR3 is TGTGCCAGCAGCCTACCAGGGCGCAATGGCTACACCTTC.

J is TRBJ2-7 and V is TRBV5-4, with a weak D call TRBD2 (6 bases). The CDR3 length is 15 residues. Germline CDR1 SGHNT, CDR2 YYREEE (reference sequence). V was pared by 6 bases and J by 1 base, with 17 bases between. CDR3 in DNA: TGTGCCAGCAACGAGGGACTTAACCCTTCCTACGAGCAGTACTTC. Protein sequence: CASNEGLNPSYEQYF.

The genes are TRBV27 and TRBJ1-2; 7 positions match TRBD1. CDR3 length equals 12 residues. CDR1 and CDR2 (germline): MNHEY, SMNVEV (reference sequence). The junction had 6 bases not matched to a gene; V was cut back by 10 bases and J by 4 bases. CDR3 sequence: CATLGGLYGYTF. In DNA, the CDR3 is TGTGCCACCTTAGGGGGCCTCTATGGCTACACCTTC.